One sample yielded the 22 T cell receptor beta chains listed below, sequenced in a study of memory CD4+ T cells and cytomegalovirus serostatus. TCRdb's table, derived via immunoSEQ multiplex PCR, lists solely in-frame clones and lacks some. The sample lists over 40,000 clones, 74% occurring once. The sort gate was single viable CD3+CD4+CD8-CD45RO+ cells for memory CD4+ T cells. Sequenced input: memory CD4+ T cells from blood. The receptors here all came from an adult in good health and CMV-seropositive.

This clone was counted only a few times. V gene TRBV29-1 combines with J gene TRBJ1-1, with D possibly TRBD1 on 6 matching bases. The ends were cut back, 8 bases at V and 1 base at J, with 14 bases in the middle. Germline-derived CDR1 and CDR2 are SQVTM and ANQGSEA. This CDR3 comprises 13 residues. CDR3 in amino acids: CSSPGGGNTEAFF. The DNA of the CDR3 is TGCAGCTCCCCGGGGGGCGGGAACACTGAAGCTTTCTTT.

This clone was recorded once. The chain links TRBV9 to TRBJ2-7; TRBD1 aligns across 8 bases. Trimming took 3 bases from V and 7 from J; bases not matched to a gene: 6. Germline CDR1 and CDR2: SGDLS and YYNGEE. CDR3 length equals 13 residues. The CDR3 spells CASSADREGEQYF. CDR3 coding DNA: TGTGCCAGCAGCGCGGACAGGGAAGGAGAGCAGTACTTC.

V usage is TRBV6-5 and J usage is TRBJ2-5, with 7 bases fitting TRBD1. CDR3 length: 14 residues. Per the germline V gene, CDR1 is MNHEY and CDR2 is SVGAGI. V was clipped by 6 bases and J by 5 bases; unmatched bases: 9. CDR3 sequence: CASRNRQGGETQYF. The CDR3 coding sequence is TGTGCCAGCAGGAATAGACAGGGCGGCGAGACCCAGTACTTC.

V gene TRBV7-8 combines with J gene TRBJ1-1; D gene uncertain. Trimming left V 1 base short and J 1 base short, with 13 bases between. There are 16 residues in the CDR3. Germline V gene sequence: CDR1 SGHVS, CDR2 FQNEAQ. The chain's CDR3 is CASSLVGGIPNTEAFF. In DNA form, the CDR3 reads TGTGCCAGCAGCTTAGTAGGAGGGATACCGAACACTGAAGCTTTCTTT.

This clone was seen a handful of times. The rearrangement joins TRBV5-1 to TRBJ1-2, with 12 nucleotides matching TRBD1. The CDR3 runs to 14 residues. V lost 6 bases and J lost 2; bases outside the gene matches: 2. Germline V gene data show CDR1 as SGHRS and CDR2 as YFSETQ. This CDR3 is CASMGTGGNYGYTF. As DNA, the CDR3 is TGCGCCAGCATGGGGACAGGGGGCAACTATGGCTACACCTTC.

This sequence joins TRBV25-1 and TRBJ1-2; D unresolved. V lost 3 bases and J lost 6, with 17 bases in between. Germline lookup yields CDR1 MGHDK and CDR2 SYGVNS. This CDR3 comprises 15 residues. DNA for the CDR3: TGTGCCAGCAGTGATTACGTGACGGCAGAAAATGGCTACACCTTC. Protein product: CASSDYVTAENGYTF.

This sequence joins TRBV29-1 and TRBJ2-5, with 10 bases that match TRBD1. The junction had 8 bases not matched to a gene; V was cut back by 6 bases and J by 1 base. The CDR3 has 15 residues. Germline V gene data show CDR1 as SQVTM and CDR2 as ANQGSEA. In nucleotides, the CDR3 is TGCAGCGTGGCTCGGGACAGGGGCTCCCAAGAGACCCAGTACTTC. As protein: CSVARDRGSQETQYF.

The rearrangement uses TRBV7-3 and TRBJ2-3; D uncertain. Looked up from germline, CDR1 is SGHTA and CDR2 is FQGTGA. This CDR3 comprises 15 residues. Trimming took 1 base from V and 2 from J, leaving 10 bases between them. Here the CDR3 reads CASSLNGHHTDTQYF. The CDR3 nucleotides read TGTGCCAGCAGCTTAAATGGTCACCACACAGATACGCAGTATTTT.

This sequence joins TRBV7-9 and TRBJ1-1; unclear D gene. The CDR3 sequence is 15 residues long. The germline CDR1 and CDR2 sequences are SEHNR and FQNEAQ (reference sequence). Between the trimmed V and J ends, which lost 0 bases and 4 bases, there was a span of 12 bases. This chain's CDR3 is CASSLAGRLFTEAFF. The CDR3 region has the DNA TGTGCCAGCAGCTTAGCAGGGCGGTTGTTCACTGAAGCTTTCTTT. Complete variable domain (other parts from reference TRBV7-9 and TRBJ1-1): DTGVSQNPRHKITKRGQNVTFRCDPISEHNRLYWYRQTLGQGPEFLTYFQNEAQLEKSRLLSDRFSAERPKGSFSTLEIQRTEQGDSAMYLCASSLAGRLFTEAFFGQGTRLTVV.

This clone was observed once. The rearrangement uses TRBV6-5 and TRBJ1-6; weak D call: TRBD1 (5 bases). Germline V gives CDR1 MNHEY, CDR2 SVGAGI. V lost 2 bases to trimming and J lost 7 bases, with 12 bases between them. CDR3 length equals 15 residues. CDR3 region: CASSYKTVLNSPLHF. Here the CDR3 DNA reads TGTGCCAGCAGTTACAAGACAGTCTTAAATTCACCCCTCCACTTT.

J is TRBJ2-4 and V is TRBV7-8; 10 nucleotides align to TRBD1. Germline V gene lookup returns CDR1 SGHVS and CDR2 FQNEAQ. The CDR3 extends over 18 amino acids. J lost 0 bases, V lost 5 bases, and 10 bases had no gene match. CDR3 DNA: TGTGCCAGCAGCCACTCTGGGGACAGGGGAATAGCCAAAAACATTCAGTACTTC. The encoded protein is CASSHSGDRGIAKNIQYF.

V is TRBV29-1 and J is TRBJ1-2; D is unresolved. V lost 3 bases and J lost 6, with 14 bases in between. CDR1 and CDR2 (germline): SQVTM, ANQGSEA. This CDR3 spans 13 amino acids. The CDR3 here is CSVDSAQTNGYTF. Here the CDR3 DNA reads TGCAGCGTTGACTCGGCGCAGACGAATGGCTACACCTTC.

This clone was found a few times. V gene TRBV5-1 combines with J gene TRBJ2-7, with D possibly called TRBD1 or TRBD2 (6 bases each). Germline lookup yields CDR1 SGHRS and CDR2 YFSETQ. The CDR3 extends over 16 amino acids. The V gene lost 4 bases and the J gene lost 7 bases, with 24 bases spanning the gap. The CDR3 loop reads CASSNTWGTRAGEQYF. Written as DNA, the CDR3 is TGCGCCAGCAGCAATACATGGGGGACACGGGCGGGAGAGCAGTACTTC.

The V and J genes are TRBV18 and TRBJ2-5; tentative D call: TRBD2 (7 bases). In germline, CDR1 is KGHSH, CDR2 LQKENI. Trimming removed 3 bases at V and 2 bases at J, with 13 bases between. The CDR3 contains 15 residues. The DNA for the CDR3 is TGTGCCAGCTCACCTCTCCGGGGGGCGCAAGAGACCCAGTACTTC. This sequence encodes CASSPLRGAQETQYF. Together with reference TRBV18 and TRBJ2-5, the CDR3 gives the full variable domain: NAGVMQNPRHLVRRRGQEARLRCSPMKGHSHVYWYRQLPEEGLKFMVYLQKENIIDESGMPKERFSAEFPKEGPSILRIQQVVRGDSAAYFCASSPLRGAQETQYFGPGTRLLVL.

This rearrangement joins TRBV6-1 to TRBJ1-1; D is perhaps TRBD1 (5 bases). Per germline, CDR1 MNHNS and CDR2 SASEGT. This CDR3 has 13 amino acids. The V and J ends lost 4 bases and 1 base respectively, with 7 bases between them. The CDR3 loop is CASSADRNTEAFF. In DNA, the CDR3 is TGTGCCAGCAGTGCCGACAGGAACACTGAAGCTTTCTTT.

The chain combines TRBV6-1 with TRBJ2-3; perhaps D is TRBD1 or TRBD2 (6 bases each). The CDR3 extends over 16 amino acids. Trimming took 2 bases from V and 6 from J, leaving 18 bases between them. Germline V CDR1 and CDR2: MNHNS, SASEGT. CDR3 sequence: CASSESGAQESDTQYF. CDR3 DNA sequence: TGTGCCAGCAGTGAATCGGGGGCTCAAGAATCGGATACGCAGTATTTT.

The CDR3 coding sequence is TGCGCCAGCAGCTTGAGCGGGGACCCTGGAAACACCATATATTTT. This gives the protein CASSLSGDPGNTIYF. The V call is TRBV5-1, the J call TRBJ1-3; TRBD1 might be the D (5 bases). This CDR3 has 15 amino acids. Looked up from germline, CDR1 is SGHRS and CDR2 is YFSETQ. Deletions cut 1 base from V and 2 bases from J, with 10 bases between. Together with reference TRBV5-1 and TRBJ1-3, the CDR3 gives the full variable domain: KAGVTQTPRYLIKTRGQQVTLSCSPISGHRSVSWYQQTPGQGLQFLFEYFSETQRNKGNFPGRFSGRQFSNSRSEMNVSTLELGDSALYLCASSLSGDPGNTIYFGEGSWLTVV.

The V call is TRBV5-1, the J call TRBJ1-4, with TRBD1 matching 10 bases. This CDR3 has 14 amino acids. Germline loops: CDR1 SGHRS, CDR2 YFSETQ. The ends lost 0 bases at V and 7 bases at J; junction bases unmatched: 0. The CDR3 DNA reads as TGCGCCAGCAGCTTGGGACAGGGGGCTGAAAAACTGTTTTTT. Protein sequence: CASSLGQGAEKLFF.

This chain uses TRBV7-9 with TRBJ2-5, with unresolved D. CDR1 is SEHNR and CDR2 is FQNEAQ in the germline V gene (reference sequence). Deletions cut 2 bases from V and 5 bases from J, with 15 bases between. This CDR3 has 15 amino acids. The CDR3 loop is CASSLFNLQAETQYF. The CDR3 DNA reads as TGTGCCAGCAGCTTATTTAATTTGCAGGCGGAGACCCAGTACTTC.

This chain joins TRBV2 and TRBJ2-7; D is perhaps TRBD1 or TRBD2 (5 bases each). Germline CDR1 SNHLY, CDR2 FYNNEI. The CDR3 contains 15 residues. V lost 6 bases and J lost 3, with 18 bases in between. The CDR3 protein is CASRGPGRSGYEQYF. The DNA of the CDR3 is TGTGCCAGCAGGGGCCCGGGGCGGTCCGGCTACGAGCAGTACTTC.

V and J are TRBV5-1 and TRBJ2-1; 11 nucleotides line up with TRBD2. V trimming: 0 bases; J trimming: 8 bases; junction bases outside the gene matches: 4. The CDR3 has 15 amino acids. Germline CDR1 and CDR2: SGHRS and YFSETQ. For the CDR3, the DNA is TGCGCCAGCAGCTTGGTTAGCGGGGGGGCTGATGAGCAGTTCTTC. Its protein is CASSLVSGGADEQFF.

DNA for the CDR3: TGTGCCTCCGGGAGGGACAACACCGGGGAGCTGTTTTTT. It specifies CASGRDNTGELFF. The chain has TRBV7-6 and TRBJ2-2, with 8 bases lining up with TRBD2. The CDR3 is 13 amino acids. V dropped 11 bases and J dropped 2; count of bases not matched to a gene: 4. Germline V gives CDR1 SGHVS, CDR2 FNYEAQ.